One and the same sample provided the 10 T cell receptor beta chains below, sequenced in a study of human T cells and chemical hapten exposure. Time point indicated: pre-sensitization, week 0. Treatment defined: therapeutic diphenylcyclopropenone sensitization with weekly scalp DPC. From whole blood left unfractionated, total RNA was extracted. TCRdb itself ran the RACE reads through MiXCR, one entry per CDR3 protein. This sample yields 56,000 or so distinct CDR3 sequences, of which more than 9% are seen a single time; 9.6% belongs to the top ten. The input for sequencing was whole blood, taken in connection with sensitization to the hapten diphenylcyclopropenone (DPC). The receptor set was obtained from a woman aged 30 to 39 with alopecia areata. Some clones in this sample may be carry-over from other donors' samples.

At least ten counts were recorded for this clonotype. J is TRBJ1-1 and V is TRBV30, with D hard to call. Germline CDR1 GTSNPN, CDR2 SVGIG (reference sequence). V lost 1 base and J lost 3, with 9 bases in between. There are 13 residues in the CDR3. The chain's CDR3 is CAWSEREDTEAFF. As DNA, the CDR3 is TGTGCCTGGAGTGAGAGGGAGGACACTGAAGCTTTCTTT. The whole variable domain, filled in from reference TRBV30 and TRBJ1-1, reads SQTIHQWPATLVQPVGSPLSLECTVEGTSNPNLYWYRQAAGRGLQLLFYSVGIGQISSEVPQNLSASRPQDRQFILSSKKLLLSDSGFYLCAWSEREDTEAFFGQGTRLTVV.

This clonotype appeared many times. The rearrangement links TRBV25-1 to TRBJ2-3; 9 positions match TRBD2. V was clipped by 2 bases and J by 1 base; unmatched bases: 4. The CDR3 is 16 amino acids. The germline CDR1 and CDR2 sequences are MGHDK and SYGVNS. The CDR3 bases are TGTGCCAGCAGTGAAGTTTTAGCGGGGGGCACAGATACGCAGTATTTT. Its translation: CASSEVLAGGTDTQYF.

The J gene is TRBJ1-6, the V gene TRBV2; 7 nucleotides align to TRBD1. Germline V gene data show CDR1 as SNHLY and CDR2 as FYNNEI. CDR3 length equals 15 residues. V lost 6 bases to trimming and J lost 1 base; unmatched junction nucleotides: 3. The CDR3: CASRQGLSYNSPLHF. CDR3 nucleotide sequence: TGTGCCAGCAGACAGGGGTTGTCCTATAATTCACCCCTCCACTTT.

In this sample, this clonotype turned up a few times. This chain uses TRBV9 with TRBJ1-6; TRBD1 is a possible D gene (6 bases). V shed 0 bases and J shed 14 bases, with 9 bases lying between them. Per germline, CDR1 SGDLS and CDR2 YYNGEE. The CDR3 has 12 residues. The CDR3 DNA is TGTGCCAGCAGCGTAGGGGGGGCCACCCTCCACTTT. This sequence encodes CASSVGGATLHF.

This clonotype is labeled medium-sized. The chain joins TRBV29-1 to TRBJ1-4; possibly TRBD1 for D (5 bases). V was clipped by 6 bases and J by 7 bases, with 18 bases between them. Germline values: CDR1 SQVTM, CDR2 ANQGSEA. The CDR3 contains 14 residues. The chain's CDR3 is CSVQPQGVGEKLFF. As DNA, the CDR3 is TGCAGCGTCCAGCCGCAAGGGGTTGGTGAAAAACTGTTTTTT.

This clonotype qualifies as medium-sized. This sequence joins TRBV25-1 and TRBJ2-6; the match to TRBD1 covers 8 bases. With 6 bases clipped from V and 0 bases from J, the junction kept 10 bases outside the gene matches. The CDR3 has 18 residues. In germline, CDR1 is MGHDK, CDR2 SYGVNS. The CDR3 loop reads CASSAEGQASSGANVLTF. CDR3 sequence (DNA): TGTGCCAGCAGCGCGGAGGGACAGGCGAGCTCTGGGGCCAACGTCCTGACTTTC. The full variable domain, in which reference TRBV25-1 and TRBJ2-6 provide the parts outside the CDR3, is EADIYQTPRYLVIGTGKKITLECSQTMGHDKMYWYQQDPGMELHLIHYSYGVNSTEKGDLSSESTVSRIRTEHFPLTLESARPSHTSQYLCASSAEGQASSGANVLTFGAGSRLTVL.

The gene calls are TRBV29-1 and TRBJ1-5, with 7 bases lining up with TRBD1. V trimming: 8 bases; J trimming: 5 bases; junction bases outside the gene matches: 9. Germline V gene lookup returns CDR1 SQVTM and CDR2 ANQGSEA. The CDR3 covers 13 residues. The CDR3, as DNA: TGCAGCATAAAGACAGGGTTCGATCAGCCCCAGCATTTT. It codes for CSIKTGFDQPQHF.

This clonotype was recorded a few times. J is TRBJ1-1 and V is TRBV21-1; the table calls TRBD1, which could not be checked here. TRBV21-1 is a pseudogene locus. The CDR3 runs to 16 residues. The CDR3 DNA reads TGTGCCAGCAGCAACTTTCCTACAGGGGGTAACACTGAAGCTTTCTTT. Its protein is CASSNFPTGGNTEAFF.

This clonotype was detected ten times or more. This chain uses TRBV5-1 with TRBJ2-3; D ambiguous. Germline V gene sequence: CDR1 SGHRS, CDR2 YFSETQ. The CDR3 has 11 residues. V lost 4 bases and J lost 6, with 6 bases in between. CDR3 bases: TGCGCCAGCAGCATTGAGGATACGCAGTATTTT. The encoded protein is CASSIEDTQYF.

This clonotype was recorded many times. This chain uses TRBV27 with TRBJ1-4, with a possible D match to TRBD1 (5 bases). Germline CDR1 is MNHEY and CDR2 is SMNVEV (reference sequence). The CDR3 covers 15 residues. The V and J ends lost 2 bases and 7 bases respectively, with 14 bases between them. The CDR3 DNA reads as TGTGCCAGCAGTTTAAGGTCGGGGAGGGGTGAAAAACTGTTTTTT. Translating it yields CASSLRSGRGEKLFF.